A selection of T cell receptor beta chains follows, all from one sample in a study of vaccination effects on CD4 cells after COVID-19. TCRdb's copy holds only in-frame clones and misses some; the assay was immunoSEQ multiplex PCR. The top ten clones hold around a sixth of a sample with around 30,000 clones, about 73% of them seen once. For these TCRs, the target antigens are not known. This specimen was CD4+ T cells from PBMCs cultured with HCoV-OC43 spike peptides, taken after COVID-19 vaccination. Receptors were obtained from a human donor who received a COVID-19 vaccine. Each CDR3 is given with its conserved first and last residue. The D gene is left open where the match is weak. Only part of the rows carry a size: once, few, many, or a class if the clone is expanded.

V: TRBV4-1; J: TRBJ2-7; D: TRBD1; size: NA; CDR3: CASSHWTGEMVYEQYF; DNA: TGCGCCAGCAGCCACTGGACAGGGGAAATGGTCTACGAGCAGTACTTC
V: TRBV10-1; J: TRBJ1-3; D: NA; size: few; CDR3: CASSEPGQGRNTIYF; DNA: TGCGCCAGCAGTGAGCCGGGACAAGGGAGGAACACCATATATTTT
V: TRBV25-1; J: TRBJ1-1; D: TRBD1; size: once; CDR3: CASSGTVSTEAFF; DNA: TGTGCCAGCAGCGGGACAGTAAGCACTGAAGCTTTCTTT
V: TRBV10-3; J: TRBJ1-4; D: NA; size: NA; CDR3: CAISEREARFNEKLFF; DNA: TGTGCCATCAGTGAGAGGGAGGCACGGTTTAATGAAAAACTGTTTTTT
V: TRBV18; J: TRBJ1-5; D: NA; size: NA; CDR3: CASSLAGTNQPQHF; DNA: TGTGCCAGCTCACTCGCGGGGACTAATCAGCCCCAGCATTTT
V: TRBV7-8; J: TRBJ1-1; D: NA; size: NA; CDR3: CASSPNPGLTNTEAFF; DNA: TGTGCCAGCAGCCCTAACCCAGGTTTGACCAACACTGAAGCTTTCTTT
V: TRBV2; J: TRBJ1-5; D: NA; size: NA; CDR3: CASSGPGQPQHF; DNA: TGTGCCAGCTCGGGGCCAGGCCAGCCCCAGCATTTT
V: TRBV25-1; J: TRBJ1-2; D: TRBD1; size: NA; CDR3: CASSDLGTALDSYGYTF; DNA: TGTGCCAGCAGTGATCTCGGGACAGCACTCGACAGCTATGGCTACACCTTC
V: TRBV20-1; J: TRBJ2-7; D: NA; size: NA; CDR3: CSADSSYEQYF; DNA: TGCAGTGCCGACTCTTCCTACGAGCAGTACTTC
V: TRBV9; J: TRBJ1-3; D: NA; size: NA; CDR3: CASSVGGTSGNTIYF; DNA: TGTGCCAGCAGCGTAGGGGGGACCTCTGGAAACACCATATATTTT
V: TRBV11-3; J: TRBJ2-5; D: TRBD1; size: NA; CDR3: CASSSTGVEETQYF; DNA: TGTGCCAGCAGCTCGACAGGGGTTGAAGAGACCCAGTACTTC
V: TRBV5-1; J: TRBJ2-1; D: TRBD2; size: NA; CDR3: CASSSHGTSSREQFF; DNA: TGCGCCAGCAGCTCCCACGGGACTAGTTCTCGGGAGCAGTTCTTC
V: TRBV19; J: TRBJ1-6; D: TRBD1; size: few; CDR3: CASSVSGTGKGSPLHF; DNA: TGTGCCAGTAGTGTTTCCGGGACAGGGAAGGGTTCACCCCTCCACTTT
V: TRBV6-6; J: TRBJ1-3; D: TRBD1; size: NA; CDR3: CASSPPMQGARGNTIYF; DNA: TGTGCCAGCAGTCCTCCTATGCAGGGGGCGAGAGGAAACACCATATATTTT
V: TRBV11-3; J: TRBJ2-1; D: TRBD2; size: once; CDR3: CASSLDPLAGVMHEQFF; DNA: TGTGCCAGCAGCTTAGACCCACTAGCGGGAGTTATGCATGAGCAGTTCTTC
V: TRBV10-1; J: TRBJ1-1; D: NA; size: medium-sized; CDR3: CASKPTGLHTEAFF; DNA: TGCGCCAGCAAACCTACAGGATTACACACTGAAGCTTTCTTT
V: TRBV2; J: TRBJ2-3; D: NA; size: few; CDR3: CASSEEGPQYF; DNA: TGTGCCAGCAGTGAAGAGGGTCCGCAGTATTTT
V: TRBV2; J: TRBJ1-3; D: NA; size: few; CDR3: CASSVDLGNTIYF; DNA: TGTGCCAGCAGTGTGGACCTTGGAAACACCATATATTTT
V: TRBV5-8; J: TRBJ1-1; D: TRBD1; size: NA; CDR3: CASRATGGTEAFF; DNA: TGTGCCAGCAGGGCTACAGGGGGCACTGAAGCTTTCTTT
V: TRBV6-4; J: TRBJ2-2; D: TRBD2; size: few; CDR3: CASRGTSESGELFF; DNA: TGTGCCAGTCGCGGGACTAGCGAGTCCGGGGAGCTGTTTTTT
V: TRBV25-1; J: TRBJ1-3; D: NA; size: NA; CDR3: CASTLTDSGNTIYF; DNA: TGTGCCAGCACCCTGACAGACTCTGGAAACACCATATATTTT
V: TRBV14; J: TRBJ1-1; D: NA; size: NA; CDR3: CASSHGINTEAFF; DNA: TGTGCCAGCAGCCACGGCATAAACACTGAAGCTTTCTTT
V: TRBV10-3; J: TRBJ2-1; D: NA; size: NA; CDR3: CAISDNNKEQFF; DNA: TGTGCCATCAGTGACAATAATAAGGAGCAGTTCTTC
V: TRBV11-2; J: TRBJ2-3; D: NA; size: NA; CDR3: CASTSSLDTQYF; DNA: TGTGCCAGCACCTCTTCATTAGATACGCAGTATTTT
V: TRBV12-1; J: TRBJ1-2; D: NA; size: NA; CDR3: CASILRRAGGFYGYTF; DNA: TGTGCCAGCATTCTACGGCGGGCAGGGGGTTTCTATGGCTACACCTTC
V: TRBV4-1; J: TRBJ2-1; D: TRBD2; size: few; CDR3: CASSHVGLAGGLVVNEQFF; DNA: TGCGCCAGCAGCCATGTAGGACTAGCGGGGGGGCTTGTGGTCAATGAGCAGTTCTTC
V: TRBV29-1; J: TRBJ2-5; D: TRBD2; size: NA; CDR3: CSVEDRGVQETQYF; DNA: TGCAGCGTTGAAGATCGGGGGGTCCAAGAGACCCAGTACTTC
V: TRBV27; J: TRBJ2-1; D: NA; size: once; CDR3: CASRTTRGDNEQFF; DNA: TGTGCCAGCAGAACGACAAGGGGAGACAATGAGCAGTTCTTC
V: TRBV6-6; J: TRBJ2-7; D: NA; size: NA; CDR3: CASTPPSAGSSYEQYF; DNA: TGTGCCAGCACCCCCCCCTCGGCGGGGAGCTCCTACGAGCAGTACTTC
V: TRBV15; J: TRBJ2-7; D: NA; size: once; CDR3: CATSRDRTSDEQYF; DNA: TGTGCCACCAGCAGAGATAGGACTTCTGACGAGCAGTACTTC
V: TRBV5-5; J: TRBJ1-1; D: NA; size: NA; CDR3: CASSLEVWGPEAFF; DNA: TGTGCCAGCAGCTTGGAGGTGTGGGGGCCTGAAGCTTTCTTT
V: TRBV6-4; J: TRBJ2-7; D: NA; size: NA; CDR3: CASSDGTKLSYEQYF; DNA: TGTGCCAGCAGTGACGGCACCAAACTCTCCTACGAGCAGTACTTC
V: TRBV5-1; J: TRBJ2-7; D: NA; size: few; CDR3: CASSKTVASYEQYF; DNA: TGCGCCAGCAGCAAGACGGTCGCTTCCTACGAGCAGTACTTC
V: TRBV4-2; J: TRBJ1-1; D: NA; size: NA; CDR3: CASSQGGYTEAFF; DNA: TGTGCCAGCAGCCAAGGGGGGTACACTGAAGCTTTCTTT
V: TRBV2; J: TRBJ1-2; D: NA; size: NA; CDR3: CASSPGDYGYTF; DNA: TGTGCCAGCAGTCCGGGGGACTATGGCTACACCTTC
V: TRBV18; J: TRBJ2-6; D: NA; size: NA; CDR3: CASSPGAGGANVLTF; DNA: TGTGCCAGCTCACCAGGGGCTGGTGGGGCCAACGTCCTGACTTTC
V: TRBV19; J: TRBJ2-1; D: TRBD2; size: NA; CDR3: CASHTSGNSYNEQFF; DNA: TGTGCCAGTCACACTAGCGGCAATTCCTACAATGAGCAGTTCTTC
V: TRBV27; J: TRBJ2-1; D: NA; size: NA; CDR3: CASSSIRNEQFF; DNA: TGTGCCAGCAGTTCCATTAGGAATGAGCAGTTCTTC
V: TRBV5-1; J: TRBJ2-7; D: TRBD2; size: NA; CDR3: CASSATITGLAGGPREQYF; DNA: TGCGCCAGCAGCGCGACCATAACGGGACTAGCGGGGGGGCCACGCGAGCAGTACTTC
V: TRBV6-4; J: TRBJ1-1; D: NA; size: NA; CDR3: CASSDGTRTGEAFF; DNA: TGTGCCAGCAGTGACGGGACACGAACCGGGGAAGCTTTCTTT